The next 24 T cell receptor beta chains were all read from a single sample in a study of blood T cells in healthy people across ages. A J-beta primer mix and a sample-barcoded 5' primer were used in a second PCR of about 7 to 12 cycles. MiXCR, run by TCRdb on the 5' RACE reads, gives a single entry per CDR3 protein. Of 700,000 or so distinct CDR3 sequences detected, about 24% appear once; the ten largest clones hold 22%. Sequencing used blood. Receptors originate from a man aged 70-80 years in good health.

This clonotype was detected a few times. The V gene is TRBV14, the J gene TRBJ2-5; possible D gene TRBD2, 5 bases. The J call is doubtful: the DNA matches TRBJ2-1 better. Germline V gene lookup returns CDR1 SGHDN and CDR2 FVKESK. CDR3 length: 13 amino acids. CDR3 amino acids: CASSLAGGVEQFF. CDR3 sequence (DNA): TGTGCCAGCAGCCTCGCGGGTGGGGTTGAGCAGTTCTTC.

The J gene is TRBJ2-3, the V gene TRBV2; D remains ambiguous. Trimming shortened V by 6 bases and J by 2 bases, and 6 bases separated the two germline ends. This CDR3 region has 12 residues. Per germline, CDR1 SNHLY and CDR2 FYNNEI. CDR3 loop: CASRANTDTQYF. The CDR3 DNA sequence: TGTGCCAGCAGGGCGAACACAGATACGCAGTATTTT. The whole variable domain, remainder taken from reference TRBV2 and TRBJ2-3, is EPEVTQTPSHQVTQMGQEVILRCVPISNHLYFYWYRQILGQKVEFLVSFYNNEISEKSEIFDDQFSVERPDGSNFTLKIRSTKLEDSAMYFCASRANTDTQYFGPGTRLTVL.

The rearrangement joins TRBV7-2 to TRBJ1-1, with D possibly matching TRBD1 (5 bases). V was cut by 2 bases and J by 5 bases, with 12 bases left in between. In germline, CDR1 is SGHTA, CDR2 FQGNSA. This CDR3 has 14 amino acids. Written as DNA, the CDR3 is TGTGCCAGCAGCTTACATCGGGGGAAGACTGAAGCTTTCTTT. The encoded protein is CASSLHRGKTEAFF.

This clonotype was counted ten times or more. The chain couples TRBV28 to TRBJ2-3, with 13 bases lining up with TRBD2. Germline lookup yields CDR1 MDHEN and CDR2 SYDVKM. The length of the CDR3 is 15 residues. Trimming at V came to 3 bases and at J to 6 bases, leaving 3 bases not matched to a gene. CDR3 nucleotide sequence: TGTGCCAGCAGTTTCGGACTAGCGGGAGTGGATACGCAGTATTTT. It yields the protein CASSFGLAGVDTQYF.

The V call is TRBV12-5, the J call TRBJ2-5, with TRBD1 as a possible D gene (6 bases). Trimming shortened V by 0 bases and J by 5 bases, and 13 bases separated the two germline ends. This CDR3 has 15 residues. The germline V gene encodes CDR1 LGHNT and CDR2 FRNRAP. CDR3 in amino acids: CASGLVGTRSETQYF. The CDR3 DNA follows: TGTGCTAGTGGTTTGGTTGGGACAAGATCGGAGACCCAGTACTTC.

This clonotype appeared a few times. This sequence joins TRBV6-1 and TRBJ2-2; 10 nucleotides agree with TRBD1. J was trimmed by 9 bases and V by 5 bases; bases with no gene match: 12. Per germline, CDR1 MNHNS and CDR2 SASEGT. The CDR3 has 16 amino acids. CDR3 sequence: CASSQPRQGALRELFF. The CDR3 DNA follows: TGTGCCAGCAGTCAACCTCGACAGGGGGCGCTTCGGGAGCTGTTTTTT.

This clonotype appeared a few times. The rearrangement joins TRBV20-1 to TRBJ1-5; TRBD1 aligns across 7 bases. The germline V gene has CDR1 DFQATT and CDR2 SNEGSKA (reference sequence). The CDR3 totals 14 residues. V lost 3 bases and J lost 3; bases outside the gene matches: 5. The CDR3: CSARKGTANQPQHF. The DNA of the CDR3 is TGCAGTGCTAGGAAGGGGACAGCCAATCAGCCCCAGCATTTT.

V is TRBV15 and J is TRBJ2-5, with 12 nucleotides matching TRBD2. The J call may be in error: the DNA end matches TRBJ2-1 better. The germline V gene encodes CDR1 LNHNV and CDR2 YYDKDF (reference sequence). The CDR3 is 15 residues long. CDR3 in amino acids: CATSASTSGRSEQFF. The DNA of the CDR3 is TGTGCCACCAGCGCCTCGACTAGCGGGAGAAGTGAGCAGTTCTTC.

The J gene is TRBJ2-1, the V gene TRBV2, with D perhaps assigned TRBD1 or TRBD2 (5 bases each). The J call could be wrong; TRBJ2-5 is a better fit for the DNA end. Germline V lookup: CDR1 SNHLY, CDR2 FYNNEI. The CDR3 covers 12 residues. CDR3 residues: CASTGSLETQYF. The CDR3 DNA is TGTGCCAGCACAGGGAGTTTGGAGACCCAGTACTTC.

This clonotype was observed at least ten times. The chain employs TRBV7-3 and TRBJ2-2; 8 bases agree with TRBD1. V trimming: 4 bases; J trimming: 8 bases; junction bases outside the gene matches: 6. The CDR3 loop spans 14 amino acids. Looked up from germline, CDR1 is SGHTA and CDR2 is FQGTGA. CDR3 sequence: CASSSLRGQGELFF. DNA of the CDR3: TGTGCCAGCAGCTCCCTCAGGGGGCAAGGGGAGCTGTTTTTT.

This clonotype appeared many times. V gene TRBV7-9 combines with J gene TRBJ2-7; 8 bases map to TRBD1. CDR1 SEHNR and CDR2 FQNEAQ come from the germline V gene (reference sequence). V was pared by 3 bases and J by 6 bases, with 1 base of the junction left unmatched. The CDR3 loop spans 12 amino acids. DNA of the CDR3: TGTGCCAGCAGCTTGGACAGGGTCGAGCAGTACTTC. Translating it yields CASSLDRVEQYF.

The rearrangement uses TRBV18 and TRBJ1-2; tentative D call: TRBD1 (6 bases). Germline V gene data show CDR1 as KGHSH and CDR2 as LQKENI. Trimming removed 0 bases from V and 6 bases from J, with 17 bases in between. The CDR3 is made up of 16 amino acids. The CDR3 loop is CASSPPVSQGRNGYTF. CDR3 sequence (DNA): TGTGCCAGCTCACCACCGGTGTCACAGGGTAGGAATGGCTACACCTTC.

This clonotype was recorded at least ten times. This chain connects TRBV6-6 to TRBJ2-5; D is perhaps TRBD2 (6 bases). V was clipped by 0 bases and J by 3 bases, with 20 bases between them. The CDR3 loop spans 18 amino acids. In germline, CDR1 is MNHNY, CDR2 SVGAGI (reference sequence). As DNA, the CDR3 is TGTGCCAGCAGTTACTCGACCGCGCGGGACTTGCTGGAAGAGACCCAGTACTTC. It yields the protein CASSYSTARDLLEETQYF.

As concerns this clonotype: One base away lies a much larger clone, so this may be a sequencing read error. This chain connects TRBV10-3 to TRBJ2-5; 7 bases line up with TRBD1. The CDR3 is made up of 13 amino acids. CDR1 ENHRY and CDR2 SYGVKD come from the germline V gene. CDR3 in amino acids: CAISEGGQETQCF. The CDR3 DNA is TGTGCCATCAGTGAAGGGGGCCAAGAGACCCAGTGCTTC.

The chain has TRBV7-2 and TRBJ2-3; D remains unclear. The V gene's germline CDR1 is SGHTA and CDR2 FQGNSA. The CDR3 is 15 amino acids. Trimming stripped 1 base from V and 6 bases from J, with 14 bases between. The CDR3 coding sequence is TGTGCCAGCAGCTTAGTTGCAAGGGAAGGGGATACGCAGTATTTT. This translates into CASSLVAREGDTQYF.

This clonotype was recorded a few times. Written as DNA, the CDR3 is TGTGCCAGCAGCTTATGGGGGGGCGGACTGTTGGAGACCCAGTACTTC. It yields the protein CASSLWGGGLLETQYF. The genes are TRBV7-2 and TRBJ2-5, with D perhaps matching TRBD2 (7 bases). Germline CDR1 reads SGHTA; CDR2 reads FQGNSA. The CDR3 covers 16 residues. Trimming shortened V by 2 bases and J by 5 bases, and 18 bases separated the two germline ends.

The chain couples TRBV28 to TRBJ2-7; a weak D match, TRBD1 (7 bases). Germline V lookup: CDR1 MDHEN, CDR2 SYDVKM. V was clipped by 4 bases and J by 10 bases, with 14 bases between them. The CDR3 runs to 12 residues. CDR3 DNA sequence: TGTGCCAGCAGTTACGGAGGGACAGCCCAGTACTTC. This encodes CASSYGGTAQYF.

This chain uses TRBV5-1 with TRBJ1-5; 7 bases are shared with TRBD1. V shed 4 bases, J shed 3 bases, and the junction held 10 bases outside the gene matches. The CDR3 runs to 16 residues. Germline V gives CDR1 SGHRS, CDR2 YFSETQ. The DNA for the CDR3 is TGCGCCAGCAGCAAACTACCGGGACAGCTCAATCAGCCCCAGCATTTT. Its protein is CASSKLPGQLNQPQHF.

This clonotype was detected only a few times. This sequence joins TRBV7-2 and TRBJ1-2; 9 bases fit TRBD1. The CDR3 runs 12 residues. Germline CDR1 SGHTA, CDR2 FQGNSA. The trim removed 9 bases at V and 4 bases at J, leaving 3 bases unmatched. The CDR3, as DNA: TGTGCCAGTGGGGACAGGGCCTATGGCTACACCTTC. It specifies CASGDRAYGYTF. The full variable domain, its missing parts supplied by reference TRBV7-2 and TRBJ1-2, is GAGVSQSPSNKVTEKGKDVELRCDPISGHTALYWYRQSLGQGLEFLIYFQGNSAPDKSGLPSDRFSAERTGGSVSTLTIQRTQQEDSAVYLCASGDRAYGYTFGSGTRLTVV.

The chain is built from TRBV29-1 and TRBJ1-1, with D possibly being TRBD1 (5 bases). The germline gives CDR1 SQVTM, CDR2 ANQGSEA. V lost 5 bases to trimming and J lost 1 base, with 11 bases between them. There are 13 residues in the CDR3. The CDR3 nucleotides read TGCAGCGTTACCCTTACAGGGAACACTGAAGCTTTCTTT. It codes for CSVTLTGNTEAFF.

Comments on this clonotype: The CDR3 does not end in the conserved phenylalanine or tryptophan, so this is likely a read error. The V and J genes are TRBV3-1 and TRBJ1-5, with D unclear. The germline gives CDR1 LGHDT, CDR2 YNNKEL (reference sequence). The CDR3 covers 12 residues. Trimming left V 1 base short and J 7 bases short, with 5 bases between. In DNA, the CDR3 is TGTGCCAGCAGCCAAGTAGACCAGCCCCAGCATGTT. This sequence encodes CASSQVDQPQHV.

J is TRBJ2-7 and V is TRBV7-2, with 7 bases that match TRBD1. The CDR3 length is 13 residues. CDR1 SGHTA and CDR2 FQGNSA come from the germline V gene. The trim removed 6 bases at V and 7 bases at J, leaving 9 bases unmatched. The CDR3, as DNA: TGTGCCAGCAGTTCGGACAGGTCTGGGGAGCAGTACTTC. Protein: CASSSDRSGEQYF.

DNA for the CDR3: TGTGCCAGCTCACCGACCAGGGACAACAACTACGAGCAGTACTTC. Its translation is CASSPTRDNNYEQYF. The rearrangement links TRBV18 to TRBJ2-7, with D tentatively TRBD1 (6 bases). V shed 3 bases and J shed 3 bases, with 15 bases lying between them. The germline gives CDR1 KGHSH, CDR2 LQKENI. The CDR3 totals 15 residues.

V gene TRBV20-1 combines with J gene TRBJ2-7; a possible D gene is TRBD1 (5 bases). V lost 6 bases and J lost 2, with 17 bases in between. This CDR3 has 14 residues. CDR1 and CDR2 from the germline V gene are DFQATT and SNEGSKA (reference sequence). CDR3 sequence reads: CSAPFPAGTYEQYF. CDR3 DNA: TGCAGTGCCCCTTTCCCCGCAGGGACCTACGAGCAGTACTTC.